These T cell receptor beta chains were read from a single sample in a study of blood T cell repertoires in COVID-19. The data were produced by immunoSEQ multiplex PCR, yet TCRdb's version contains in-frame clones alone and is incomplete. The profile shows tens of thousands of clones, roughly nine tenths of them singletons. Sequenced material: peripheral blood. These TCRs come from a man aged 55 to 70 with acute or convalescent COVID-19. The CDR3 runs from the conserved cysteine through the conserved F or W. The D gene is left open where the match is weak.

len: 17; j_gene: TRBJ2-3; d_gene: TRBD2; v_gene: TRBV27; CDR3aa: CASRTLLAGGVQDTQYF; CDR3nt: TGTGCCAGCAGGACCTTACTAGCGGGGGGGGTTCAAGATACGCAGTATTTT
len: 13; j_gene: TRBJ1-5; d_gene: .; v_gene: TRBV6-1; CDR3aa: CASSSQGYQPQHF; CDR3nt: TGTGCCAGCAGTTCACAGGGCTATCAGCCCCAGCATTTT
len: 14; j_gene: TRBJ1-2; d_gene: .; v_gene: TRBV19; CDR3aa: CASSRAANDYGYTF; CDR3nt: TGTGCCAGTAGTAGAGCGGCCAATGACTATGGCTACACCTTC
len: 17; j_gene: TRBJ1-3; d_gene: TRBD1; v_gene: TRBV7-9; CDR3aa: CASSPLGTVSSGNTIYF; CDR3nt: TGTGCCAGCAGCCCACTCGGGACAGTCAGCTCTGGAAACACCATATATTTT
len: 14; j_gene: TRBJ2-5; d_gene: .; v_gene: TRBV5-6; CDR3aa: CASRTGTGTGTQYF; CDR3nt: TGTGCCAGCAGAACCGGGACTGGGACGGGGACCCAGTACTTC
len: 14; j_gene: TRBJ1-1; d_gene: .; v_gene: TRBV6-4; CDR3aa: CASRALSTGTEAFF; CDR3nt: TGTGCCAGCAGAGCTCTTTCCACGGGTACTGAAGCTTTCTTT
len: 14; j_gene: TRBJ1-5; d_gene: TRBD1; v_gene: TRBV6-1; CDR3aa: CASSDPTGYQPQHF; CDR3nt: TGTGCCAGCAGTGACCCGACAGGGTATCAGCCCCAGCATTTT
len: 15; j_gene: TRBJ1-1; d_gene: TRBD1; v_gene: TRBV6-4; CDR3aa: CASSPTGGLYTEAFF; CDR3nt: TGTGCCAGCAGTCCGACAGGGGGCCTCTACACTGAAGCTTTCTTT
len: 13; j_gene: TRBJ2-3; d_gene: TRBD1; v_gene: TRBV7-2; CDR3aa: CASSYRGGDTQYF; CDR3nt: TGTGCCAGCAGTTACAGGGGTGGCGATACGCAGTATTTT
len: 14; j_gene: TRBJ1-6; d_gene: .; v_gene: TRBV5-6; CDR3aa: CASCLEQGTSPLHF; CDR3nt: TGTGCCAGCTGCCTGGAGCAGGGGACTTCACCCCTCCACTTT
len: 14; j_gene: TRBJ1-1; d_gene: .; v_gene: TRBV19; CDR3aa: CASAPDSWNTEAFF; CDR3nt: TGTGCCAGTGCCCCGGACAGCTGGAACACTGAAGCTTTCTTT
len: 19; j_gene: TRBJ2-6; d_gene: TRBD1; v_gene: TRBV30; CDR3aa: CAWSVRRGLGSSGANVLTF; CDR3nt: TGTGCCTGGAGTGTACGCAGGGGGCTGGGATCCTCTGGGGCCAACGTCCTGACTTTC